What follows is one T cell receptor (beta chain) and its context. This entry comes from a study of T cell responses to AZD1222 COVID-19 vaccine. The CDR3 totals 15 residues. V lost 0 bases to trimming and J lost 8 bases; unmatched junction nucleotides: 9. Germline values: CDR1 ENHRY, CDR2 SYGVKD. Generated by immunoSEQ multiplex PCR, the TCRdb table keeps only in-frame clones and is missing some. The sample yields 150,000 to 250,000 clones, approximately 90% seen once. V gene TRBV10-3 combines with J gene TRBJ1-2, with TRBD1 matching 7 bases. The sequences come from peripheral blood, collected 28 days after the second AZD1222 dose. The source of this sequence is an adult who received the AZD1222 COVID-19 vaccine. This CDR3 is CAISESGQPREGYTF. Written as DNA, the CDR3 is TGTGCCATCAGTGAGTCGGGACAGCCGAGGGAGGGCTACACCTTC.